These T cell receptor beta chains were read from a single sample in a study of T cells after posttransplantation cyclophosphamide. Using immunoSEQ multiplex PCR, the repertoire was profiled, and TCRdb retains in-frame clones only, with some absent. This table has some 4,500 clones, about 73% appearing once. Sequences were derived from PBMCs, sampled around 290 days after allogeneic stem cell transplant with calcineurin inhibitor and methotrexate. These receptors originate from a female patient aged 50-59 years who received an allogeneic stem cell transplant from an unrelated donor, was CMV-positive, and had acute and chronic GVHD. Some T cells could come from the graft donor. The conserved cysteine and the conserved F or W are not part of the CDR3 here.

v_call cdr3_aa
TRBV27 ASRDPGHGYT
TRBV6-1 ASSGSGQGALIQPQH
TRBV16 ASSQSSSGRSEQY
TRBV19 ASSIRQGKGEKLF
TRBV11-2 ASSLRTDTQY
TRBV27 ASSIRVDSNQPQH
TRBV19 ASSFRTGSSYNEQF
TRBV6-6 ASSRDSYGYT
TRBV30 AWSASRTGLNSNQPQH
TRBV6-5 ASSYRGGVYNEQF
TRBV6-5 ASASGVITDTQY
TRBV5-1 ASSISNYGYT
TRBV27 ASSWGGVDNEQF
TRBV7-8 ASSEGTGFYSNQPQH
TRBV5-1 ASSLESGSSYNEQF
TRBV27 ASTKLAGERETQY
TRBV27 ASSLSGLAVTYEQY
TRBV5-1 ASSLEDTRSSYNSPLH
TRBV28 ASSSQGAGNYGYT
TRBV5-4 ASSRTSGANEQY
TRBV5-1 ASSLAALGGEQY
TRBV7-7 ASSSLRTSENEQF
TRBV29-1 SVGNGGYNEQF
TRBV9 ASGRSGNTGELF
TRBV7-2 ASSLGSRLNQPQH
TRBV2 ASSEREYYNEQF
TRBV28 ASSGYLVDYNTEAF
TRBV18 ASSSNNGRAREQY
TRBV14 ASSQQPVPHEQF
TRBV4-2 ASSQDPGTRTYEQY
TRBV5-1 ASSLGQGYTEAF
TRBV9 ASSGQGRNTEAF
TRBV7-9 ASSALPRDRGFYEQY
TRBV28 ASSLHSFSYEQY
TRBV29-1 SVRGTAYSSYEQY
TRBV15 ATGQAGYNEQF
TRBV27 ASSPGGWGAGTEAF
TRBV9 ASSAAGRFLRETQY
TRBV9 ASSMSERVYEQY
TRBV5-4 ASSFPDIVRANVLT
TRBV28 ASSVTGGVGNQPQH
TRBV4-2 ASSQVSTARQGNSYEQY
TRBV5-1 ASSLSDRGPTGELF
TRBV5-4 ASSLGQTSTDTQY
TRBV30 ARGRQGLAEAF
TRBV18 ASSPPITGWSYGYT
TRBV30 AWSGRLDEQF
TRBV7-9 ASSLGGVRDEQF
TRBV6-5 ASSKQGTTEAF
TRBV6-5 ASSFPGTGNTGELF
TRBV7-3 ASSFGGRQETQY
TRBV27 ASSWMGLAGETQY
TRBV29-1 SVEELVDKNYEQY
TRBV5-1 ASSPGTGGNGELF
TRBV10-2 ASSENSGYGYT